This T cell receptor (beta chain) stems from a study of cytomegalovirus exposure and HLA in healthy donors. Study outcomes and limitations: Subsequent analysis revealed that first-cohort TCR clusters tended to co-occur in the 120 or so validation repertoires. A list of approximately 160 TCR beta chains associated with cytomegalovirus was given. Confirmation in vitro established that a few CMV-associated chains were specific for CMV antigens.

Between the trimmed V and J ends, which lost 2 bases and 10 bases, there was a span of 15 bases. This CDR3 contains 15 residues. CDR1 and CDR2 (germline): SEHNR, FQNEAQ (reference sequence). Separation from the roughly 690-subject first cohort characterized the roughly 120-subject validation cohort, to which the donors belonged. Data came from immunoSEQ multiplex PCR; TCRdb stores just in-frame clones and leaves some out. The table lists some 110,000 clones, approximately 91% of them singletons. Remarks on this clone: What it binds is unknown.

The sequenced material came from PBMCs. The TCR originated in a man aged 18-30 years in good health and CMV-seropositive. V gene TRBV7-9 combines with J gene TRBJ1-6, with D hard to call. CDR3 DNA sequence: TGTGCCAGCAGCTTAAAGGACGGGGTTCAGTCACCCCTCCACTTT. Protein product: CASSLKDGVQSPLHF.